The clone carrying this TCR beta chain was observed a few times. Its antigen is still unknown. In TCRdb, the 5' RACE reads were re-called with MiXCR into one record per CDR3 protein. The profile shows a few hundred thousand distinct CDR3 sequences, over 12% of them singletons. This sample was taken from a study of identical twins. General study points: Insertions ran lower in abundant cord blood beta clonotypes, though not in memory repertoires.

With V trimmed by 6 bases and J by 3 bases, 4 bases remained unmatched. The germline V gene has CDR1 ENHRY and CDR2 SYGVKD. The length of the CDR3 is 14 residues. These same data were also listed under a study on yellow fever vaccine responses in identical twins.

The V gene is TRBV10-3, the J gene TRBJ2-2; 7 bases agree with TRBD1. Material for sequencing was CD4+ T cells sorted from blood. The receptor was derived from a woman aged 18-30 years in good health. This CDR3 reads CAISRQGDTGELFF. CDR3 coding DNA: TGTGCCATCAGCCGACAGGGCGACACCGGGGAGCTGTTTTTT.